This TCR beta chain was sequenced for a study of radiation and T cells in renal cell carcinoma. Study-wide results and caveats: From baseline, blood top tumor clonotypes peaked at 2 weeks post-radiation.

TCRdb's copy holds only in-frame clones and misses some; the assay was immunoSEQ multiplex PCR. The table has approximately 90,000 clones, around four fifths seen once. The ends lost 7 bases at V and 2 bases at J; junction bases unmatched: 2. Germline values: CDR1 ENHRY, CDR2 SYGVKD. The length of the CDR3 is 13 residues. This clone was detected only a few times. Its specificity is not known. Specified time point: blood 4 weeks post-SBRT, at nephrectomy. The treatment was: 15 Gy SBRT to primary tumor, nephrectomy 4 weeks later. Nephrectomy followed 15 Gy stereotactic body radiation by 4 weeks. Serial blood draws occurred at baseline and 2 and 4 weeks post-SBRT.

The chain joins TRBV10-3 to TRBJ2-7; TRBD1 agrees at 10 bases. The TCR was taken from a man between 50 and 59 years old with renal cell carcinoma. Source: blood, taken from a patient whose treatment included radiotherapy and nephrectomy. DNA of the CDR3: TGTGCCATCAAAGGACAGGGGGCCTACGAGCAGTACTTC. Translating it yields CAIKGQGAYEQYF.